This TCR beta chain comes out of a study of Tregs in tolerant kidney transplant recipients. The CDR3 totals 18 residues. The V end was cut by 0 bases, the J end by 1 base, with 18 bases between. CDR1 is SGHDT and CDR2 is YYEEEE in the germline V gene. Unstimulated regulatory T cells (CD4+CD25+CD127-), CD4+CD25- non-regulatory cells, CD4 and CD8 cells were FACS-sorted from thawed PBMCs. This clone was counted between two and nine times. Sequencing used immunoSEQ multiplex PCR; TCRdb keeps in-frame clones, though not all of them. This sample has 200,000 to 300,000 clones, with about 80% found just once.

The TCR sequence derives from a human donor in good health. The chain carries TRBV5-6 and TRBJ2-3; D perhaps matches TRBD1 (5 bases). The sequenced material came from CD4+ T cells from blood. This chain's CDR3 is CASSLGGQHTWGTDTQYF. The CDR3, as DNA: TGTGCCAGCAGCTTGGGGGGCCAGCATACTTGGGGCACAGATACGCAGTATTTT.